This TCR beta chain comes out of a study of blood T cell repertoires in COVID-19. Study-wide background: Samples came from the United States, Italy and Spain, spanning acute and convalescent COVID-19. PBMCs, B-cell-depleted T cells, or T cells provided the cDNA or gDNA that made up the material.

How the authors handled the data: Scientists estimated how many nucleated cells there were by amplifying reference gene primers. The method was immunoSEQ multiplex PCR; TCRdb's version includes in-frame clones alone and lacks a portion of them. V, J and clone size are taken as reported in that table, and D and trimming were inferred from the DNA itself. The table has approximately 99,000 clones, 88% seen once. Germline CDR1 SGHTA, CDR2 FQGTGA. Trimming at V came to 5 bases and at J to 4 bases, leaving 5 bases not matched to a gene. The CDR3 covers 15 residues. V and J are TRBV7-3 and TRBJ2-2; 9 bases are a match to TRBD2. This receptor was obtained from a human donor in a cohort sampled during active COVID-19. Sequencing was carried out using peripheral blood. CDR3 DNA sequence: TGTGCCAGCAGCAGTAGCGGGAGTGGCACCGGGGAGCTGTTTTTT. Translating it yields CASSSSGSGTGELFF.